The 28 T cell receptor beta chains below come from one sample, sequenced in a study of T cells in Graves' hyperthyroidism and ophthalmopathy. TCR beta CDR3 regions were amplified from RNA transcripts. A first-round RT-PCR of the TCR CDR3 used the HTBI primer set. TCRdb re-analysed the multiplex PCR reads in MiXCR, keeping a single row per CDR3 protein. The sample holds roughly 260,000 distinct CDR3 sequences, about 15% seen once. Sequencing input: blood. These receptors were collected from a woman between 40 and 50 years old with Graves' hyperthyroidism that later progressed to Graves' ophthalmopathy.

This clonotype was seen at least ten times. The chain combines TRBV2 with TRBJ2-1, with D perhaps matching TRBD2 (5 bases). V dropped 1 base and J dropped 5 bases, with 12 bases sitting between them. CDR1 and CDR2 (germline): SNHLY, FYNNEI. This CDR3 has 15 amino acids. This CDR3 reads CASSEESSVHNEQFF. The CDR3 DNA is TGTGCCAGCAGTGAAGAGAGTAGCGTGCACAATGAGCAGTTCTTC.

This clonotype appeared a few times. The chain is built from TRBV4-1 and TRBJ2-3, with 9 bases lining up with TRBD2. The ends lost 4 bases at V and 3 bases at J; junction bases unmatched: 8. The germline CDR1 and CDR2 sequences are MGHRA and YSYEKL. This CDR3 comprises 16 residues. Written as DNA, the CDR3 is TGCGCCAGCAGCCGATTAGCGGGAGTATATACAGATACGCAGTATTTT. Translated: CASSRLAGVYTDTQYF.

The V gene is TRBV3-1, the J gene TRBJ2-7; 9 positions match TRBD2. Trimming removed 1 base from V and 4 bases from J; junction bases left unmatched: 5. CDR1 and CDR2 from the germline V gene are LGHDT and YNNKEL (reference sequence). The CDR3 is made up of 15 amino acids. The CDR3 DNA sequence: TGTGCCAGCAGCCAAGGGGCGGGAGGGGAATACGAGCAGTACTTC. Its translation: CASSQGAGGEYEQYF.

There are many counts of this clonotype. The CDR3: CATGDRLEGRALHF. CDR3 bases: TGTGCCACCGGAGACAGGCTCGAAGGAAGAGCCCTCCACTTT. V is TRBV10-3 and J is TRBJ1-6; TRBD1 might be the D (6 bases). The length of the CDR3 is 14 residues. Per the germline V gene, CDR1 is ENHRY and CDR2 is SYGVKD. V lost 10 bases to trimming and J lost 14 bases, with 24 bases between them.

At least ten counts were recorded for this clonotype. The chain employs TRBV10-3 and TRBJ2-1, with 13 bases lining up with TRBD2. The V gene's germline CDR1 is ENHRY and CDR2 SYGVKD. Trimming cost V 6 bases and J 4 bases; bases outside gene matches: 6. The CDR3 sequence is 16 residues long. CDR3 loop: CAIRGTSGDPYNEQFF. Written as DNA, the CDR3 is TGTGCCATCAGGGGGACTAGCGGGGACCCTTACAATGAGCAGTTCTTC.

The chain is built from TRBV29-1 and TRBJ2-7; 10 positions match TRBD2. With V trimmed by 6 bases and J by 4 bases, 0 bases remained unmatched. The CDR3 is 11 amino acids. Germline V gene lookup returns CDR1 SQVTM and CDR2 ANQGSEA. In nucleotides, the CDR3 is TGCAGCGTGACTAGCGGGTACGAGCAGTACTTC. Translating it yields CSVTSGYEQYF.

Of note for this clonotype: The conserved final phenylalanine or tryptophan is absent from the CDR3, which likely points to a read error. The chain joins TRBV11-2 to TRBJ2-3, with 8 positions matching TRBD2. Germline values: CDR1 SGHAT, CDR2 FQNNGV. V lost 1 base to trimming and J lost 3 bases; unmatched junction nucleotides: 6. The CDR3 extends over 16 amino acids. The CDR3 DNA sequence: TGTGCCAGCAGCTTAGCGTTGACGGGAGGGACAGATACGCAGTATTCT. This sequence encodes CASSLALTGGTDTQYS.

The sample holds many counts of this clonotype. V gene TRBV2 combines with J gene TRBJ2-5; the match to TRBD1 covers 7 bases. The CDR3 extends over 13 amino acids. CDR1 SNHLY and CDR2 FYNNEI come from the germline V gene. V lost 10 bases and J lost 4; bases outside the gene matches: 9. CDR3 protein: CAKYGTEGETQYF. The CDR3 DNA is TGTGCCAAGTACGGGACAGAAGGAGAGACCCAGTACTTC.

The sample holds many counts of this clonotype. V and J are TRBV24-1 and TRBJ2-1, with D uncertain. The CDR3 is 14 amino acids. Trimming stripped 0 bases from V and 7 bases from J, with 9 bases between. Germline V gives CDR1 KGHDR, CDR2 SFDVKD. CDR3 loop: CATSDLKGRNEQFF. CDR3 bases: TGTGCCACCAGTGATTTGAAAGGGCGAAATGAGCAGTTCTTC.

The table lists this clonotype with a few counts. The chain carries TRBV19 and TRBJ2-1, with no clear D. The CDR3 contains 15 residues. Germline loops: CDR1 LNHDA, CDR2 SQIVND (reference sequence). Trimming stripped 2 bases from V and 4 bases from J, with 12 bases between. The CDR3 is CASSITRTPYNEQFF. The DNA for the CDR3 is TGTGCCAGTAGTATAACGAGGACCCCATACAATGAGCAGTTCTTC.

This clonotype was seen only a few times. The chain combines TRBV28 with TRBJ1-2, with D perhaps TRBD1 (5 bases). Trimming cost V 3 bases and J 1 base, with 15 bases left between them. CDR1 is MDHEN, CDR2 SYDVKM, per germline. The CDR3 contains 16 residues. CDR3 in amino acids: CASSFGRGLRNYGYTF. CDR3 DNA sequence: TGTGCCAGCAGTTTTGGAAGGGGCCTGCGTAACTATGGCTACACCTTC.

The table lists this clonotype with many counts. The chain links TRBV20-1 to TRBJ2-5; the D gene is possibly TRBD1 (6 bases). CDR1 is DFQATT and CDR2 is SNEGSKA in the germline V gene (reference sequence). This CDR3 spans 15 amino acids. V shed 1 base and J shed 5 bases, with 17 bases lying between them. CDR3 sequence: CSARALHTGKETQYF. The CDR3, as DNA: TGCAGTGCTAGAGCCCTACACACAGGGAAGGAGACCCAGTACTTC.

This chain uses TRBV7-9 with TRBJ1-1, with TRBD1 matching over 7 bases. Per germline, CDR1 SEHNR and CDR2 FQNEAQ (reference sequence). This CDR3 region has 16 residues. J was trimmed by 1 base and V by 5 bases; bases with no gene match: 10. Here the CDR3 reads CASSPRQGRSNTEAFF. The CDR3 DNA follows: TGTGCCAGCAGCCCCCGACAGGGTAGATCGAACACTGAAGCTTTCTTT.

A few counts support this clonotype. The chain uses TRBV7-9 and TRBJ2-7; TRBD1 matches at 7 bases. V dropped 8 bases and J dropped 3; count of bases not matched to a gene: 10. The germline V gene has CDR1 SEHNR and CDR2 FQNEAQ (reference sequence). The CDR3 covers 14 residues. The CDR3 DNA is TGTGCCAGCGCCCGGACAGGAAAGGGCTACGAGCAGTACTTC. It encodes CASARTGKGYEQYF.

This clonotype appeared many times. The CDR3 DNA reads as TGTGCCAGCAGTTTTACTAGCGGCTTAAATGAGCAGTTCTTC. This translates into CASSFTSGLNEQFF. J is TRBJ2-1 and V is TRBV28, with TRBD2 matching over 8 bases. After removal of 3 bases from V and 7 bases from J, the junction contained 5 bases not matched to a gene. The CDR3 covers 14 residues. Germline V gene data show CDR1 as MDHEN and CDR2 as SYDVKM. The full variable domain, completed using reference TRBV28 and TRBJ2-1, is DVKVTQSSRYLVKRTGEKVFLECVQDMDHENMFWYRQDPGLGLRLIYFSYDVKMKEKGDIPEGYSVSREKKERFSLILESASTNQTSMYLCASSFTSGLNEQFFGPGTRLTVL.

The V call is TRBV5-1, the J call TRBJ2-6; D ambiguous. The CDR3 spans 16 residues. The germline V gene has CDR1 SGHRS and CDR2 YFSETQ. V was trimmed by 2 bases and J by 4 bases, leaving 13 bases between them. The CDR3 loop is CASSFYPDAGANVLTF. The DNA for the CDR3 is TGCGCCAGCAGCTTTTATCCCGACGCCGGGGCCAACGTCCTGACTTTC.

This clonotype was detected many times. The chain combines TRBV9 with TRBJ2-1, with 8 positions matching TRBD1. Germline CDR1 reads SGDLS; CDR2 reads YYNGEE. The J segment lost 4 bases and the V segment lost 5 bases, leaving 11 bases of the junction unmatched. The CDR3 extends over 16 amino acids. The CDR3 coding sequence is TGTGCCAGCAGTGCAAGTACAGGGGGTAAATACAATGAGCAGTTCTTC. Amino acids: CASSASTGGKYNEQFF.

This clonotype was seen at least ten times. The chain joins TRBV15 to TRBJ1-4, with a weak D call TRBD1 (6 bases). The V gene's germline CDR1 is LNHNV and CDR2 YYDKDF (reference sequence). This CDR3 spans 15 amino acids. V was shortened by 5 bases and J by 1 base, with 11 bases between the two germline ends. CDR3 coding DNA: TGTGCCACCAGCTCCCAGACAGGAACTAATGAAAAACTGTTTTTT. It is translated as CATSSQTGTNEKLFF.

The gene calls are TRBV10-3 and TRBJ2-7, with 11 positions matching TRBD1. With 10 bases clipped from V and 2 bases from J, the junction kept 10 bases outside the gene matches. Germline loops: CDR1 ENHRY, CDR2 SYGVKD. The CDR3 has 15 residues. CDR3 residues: CATRTGQGGTYEQYF. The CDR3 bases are TGTGCCACCAGGACGGGACAGGGGGGAACCTACGAGCAGTACTTC.

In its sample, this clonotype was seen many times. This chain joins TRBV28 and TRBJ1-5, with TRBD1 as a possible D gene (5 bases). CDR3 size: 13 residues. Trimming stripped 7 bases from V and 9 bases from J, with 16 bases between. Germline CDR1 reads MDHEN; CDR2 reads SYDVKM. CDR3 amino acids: CASNNPPGGPQHF. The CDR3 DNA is TGTGCCAGCAATAACCCACCGGGGGGGCCCCAGCATTTT.

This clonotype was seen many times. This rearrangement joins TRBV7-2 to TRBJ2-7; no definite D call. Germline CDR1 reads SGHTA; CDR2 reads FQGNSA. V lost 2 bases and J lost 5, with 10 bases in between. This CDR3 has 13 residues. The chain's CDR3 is CASSLLRLHEQYF. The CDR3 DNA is TGTGCCAGCAGCTTACTTCGGCTCCACGAGCAGTACTTC.

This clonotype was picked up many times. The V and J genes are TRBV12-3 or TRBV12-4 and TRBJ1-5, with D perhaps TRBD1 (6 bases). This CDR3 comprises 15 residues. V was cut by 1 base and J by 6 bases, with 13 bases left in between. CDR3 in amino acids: CASSLEGVRSQPQHF. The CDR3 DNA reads TGTGCCAGCAGTTTAGAGGGGGTCCGCAGTCAGCCCCAGCATTTT.

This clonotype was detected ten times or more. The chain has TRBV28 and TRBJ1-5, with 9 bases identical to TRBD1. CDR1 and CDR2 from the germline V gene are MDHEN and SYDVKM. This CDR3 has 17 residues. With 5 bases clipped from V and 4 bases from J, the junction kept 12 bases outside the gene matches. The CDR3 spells CASSPGQGPLGNQPQHF. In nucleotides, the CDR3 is TGTGCCAGCAGTCCGGGACAGGGACCCTTGGGGAATCAGCCCCAGCATTTT.

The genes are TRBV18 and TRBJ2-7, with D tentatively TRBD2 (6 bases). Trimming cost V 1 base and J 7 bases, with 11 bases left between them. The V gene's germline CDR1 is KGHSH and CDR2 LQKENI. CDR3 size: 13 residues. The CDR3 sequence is CASSPQEGLEQYF. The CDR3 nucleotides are TGTGCCAGCTCACCACAGGAGGGGTTGGAGCAGTACTTC.

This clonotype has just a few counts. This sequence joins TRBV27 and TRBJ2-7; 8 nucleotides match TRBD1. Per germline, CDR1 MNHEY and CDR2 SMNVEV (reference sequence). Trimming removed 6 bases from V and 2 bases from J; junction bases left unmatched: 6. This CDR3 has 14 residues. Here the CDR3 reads CASSGQGSAYEQYF. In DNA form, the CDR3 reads TGTGCCAGCAGCGGACAGGGTAGCGCCTACGAGCAGTACTTC.

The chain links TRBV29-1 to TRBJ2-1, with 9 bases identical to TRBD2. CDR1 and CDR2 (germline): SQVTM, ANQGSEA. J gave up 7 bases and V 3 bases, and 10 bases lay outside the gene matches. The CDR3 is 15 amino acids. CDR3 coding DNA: TGCAGCGTTGAGTCGTCTAGCGGGATTAGTAATGAGCAGTTCTTC. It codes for CSVESSSGISNEQFF.

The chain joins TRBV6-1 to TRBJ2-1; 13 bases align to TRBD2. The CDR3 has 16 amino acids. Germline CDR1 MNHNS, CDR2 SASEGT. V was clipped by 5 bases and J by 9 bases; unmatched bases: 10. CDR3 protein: CASSRTTSGRAGEQFF. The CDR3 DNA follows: TGTGCCAGCAGTAGGACTACTAGCGGGAGGGCCGGTGAGCAGTTCTTC.

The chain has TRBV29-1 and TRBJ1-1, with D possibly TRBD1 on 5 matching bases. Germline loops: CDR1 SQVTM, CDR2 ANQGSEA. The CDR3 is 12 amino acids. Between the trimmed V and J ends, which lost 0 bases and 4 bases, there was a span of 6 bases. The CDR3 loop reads CSVEEGTTEAFF. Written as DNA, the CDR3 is TGCAGCGTTGAAGAAGGGACCACTGAAGCTTTCTTT.